The sample holds a few counts of the clone carrying this TCR beta chain. V lost 4 bases and J 4 bases, leaving 23 bases between the germline ends. CDR1 is SGDLS, CDR2 YYNGEE, per germline. This CDR3 is built from 18 residues. Per the study methods: Amplifying reference gene primers gave estimates of nucleated cell counts. The table came from immunoSEQ multiplex PCR; TCRdb's copy has only in-frame clones and leaves some out. D and trimming were read from the DNA, whereas the V and J calls and clone size are those reported in that table. The sample shows tens of thousands of clones, 65% to 90% of them seen only once. This entry comes from a study of blood T cell repertoires in COVID-19. Study-level information: The United States, Italy and Spain provided the acute and convalescent COVID-19 samples. Sources were T cells, B-cell-depleted T cells, or PBMCs; the material itself was cDNA or gDNA.

Sequenced input: peripheral blood. This rearrangement joins TRBV9 to TRBJ2-2; a weak D match, TRBD1 (6 bases). The clonotype originates from a human donor in a cohort sampled during active COVID-19. DNA for the CDR3: TGTGCCAGCAGCCCACGTAGGGGGTCTGGCTTCGGCACCGGGGAGCTGTTTTTT. It translates to CASSPRRGSGFGTGELFF.